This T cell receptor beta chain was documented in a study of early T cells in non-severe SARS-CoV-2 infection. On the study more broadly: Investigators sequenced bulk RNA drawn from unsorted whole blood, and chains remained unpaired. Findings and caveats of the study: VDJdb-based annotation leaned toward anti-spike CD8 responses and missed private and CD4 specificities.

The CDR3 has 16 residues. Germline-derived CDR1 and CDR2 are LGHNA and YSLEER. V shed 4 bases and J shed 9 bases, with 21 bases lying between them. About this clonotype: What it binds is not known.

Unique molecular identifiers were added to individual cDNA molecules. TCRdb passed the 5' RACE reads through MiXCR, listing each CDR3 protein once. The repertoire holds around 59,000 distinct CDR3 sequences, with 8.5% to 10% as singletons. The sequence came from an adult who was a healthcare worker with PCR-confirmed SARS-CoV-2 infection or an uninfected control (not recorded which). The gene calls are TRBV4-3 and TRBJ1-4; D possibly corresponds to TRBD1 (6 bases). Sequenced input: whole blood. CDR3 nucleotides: TGCGCCAGCAGCCTAACAGGACAGCCATTCCCCCAAAAACTGTTTTTT. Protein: CASSLTGQPFPQKLFF.